Shown below are 30 T cell receptor beta chains from a single sample sequenced in a study of blood T cell repertoires in COVID-19. Clones were sequenced by immunoSEQ multiplex PCR, and TCRdb holds only the in-frame ones, with some missing. The data show 350,000 to 450,000 clones, 75% to 90% seen once. The sample consisted of peripheral blood. The receptors stem from a woman aged 60-75 years with COVID-19, enrolled during active disease.

This sequence joins TRBV13 and TRBJ2-3, with 7 bases fitting TRBD2. The germline V gene has CDR1 PRHDT and CDR2 FYEKMQ (reference sequence). The V gene end was trimmed by 6 bases and the J gene end by 0 bases; junction bases not matched to a gene: 9. CDR3 length: 16 residues. CDR3: CASSRPAGHSTDTQYF. The CDR3 region has the DNA TGTGCCAGCAGTCGACCAGCGGGGCATAGCACAGATACGCAGTATTTT. Full variable domain (remainder filled in from reference TRBV13 and TRBJ2-3): AAGVIQSPRHLIKEKRETATLKCYPIPRHDTVYWYQQGPGQDPQFLISFYEKMQSDKGSIPDRFSAQQFSDYHSELNMSSLELGDSALYFCASSRPAGHSTDTQYFGPGTRLTVL.

This sequence joins TRBV7-3 and TRBJ2-3; D not certain. This CDR3 comprises 14 residues. Germline-derived CDR1 and CDR2 are SGHTA and FQGTGA. Between the trimmed V and J ends, which lost 5 bases and 0 bases, there was a span of 9 bases. The CDR3: CASSPLPSTDTQYF. The CDR3 nucleotides read TGTGCCAGCAGCCCCCTCCCTAGCACAGATACGCAGTATTTT.

The chain couples TRBV29-1 to TRBJ2-5; possibly TRBD1 for D (5 bases). Germline CDR1 reads SQVTM; CDR2 reads ANQGSEA. The V gene lost 4 bases and the J gene lost 0 bases, with 9 bases spanning the gap. This CDR3 has 13 residues. The CDR3 sequence is CSVADSYQETQYF. The CDR3 nucleotides are TGCAGCGTTGCAGACAGTTACCAAGAGACCCAGTACTTC.

A remark on this clone: This specimen includes other DNA sequences encoding the same CDR3. The rearrangement uses TRBV2 and TRBJ2-5, with D possibly TRBD2 on 7 matching bases. This CDR3 contains 12 residues. Looked up from germline, CDR1 is SNHLY and CDR2 is FYNNEI. The V and J ends lost 8 bases and 5 bases respectively, with 12 bases between them. CDR3 sequence reads: CASGGAGETQYF. CDR3 sequence (DNA): TGTGCCAGCGGGGGGGCGGGTGAGACCCAGTACTTC.

J is TRBJ1-2 and V is TRBV27; tentatively, D is TRBD1 (6 bases). CDR1 MNHEY and CDR2 SMNVEV come from the germline V gene (reference sequence). Trimming removed 6 bases from V and 2 bases from J, with 19 bases in between. This CDR3 region has 16 residues. CDR3 sequence reads: CASSPMTQGKNYGYTF. The DNA for the CDR3 is TGTGCCAGCAGCCCAATGACTCAGGGGAAGAACTATGGCTACACCTTC.

V usage is TRBV7-3 and J usage is TRBJ1-1, with D maybe TRBD1 (6 bases). V shed 2 bases and J shed 1 base, with 14 bases lying between them. This CDR3 is 16 amino acids long. Germline loops: CDR1 SGHTA, CDR2 FQGTGA. The CDR3 sequence: CASSLFGGARNTEAFF. DNA of the CDR3: TGTGCCAGCAGCTTATTCGGGGGGGCCAGGAACACTGAAGCTTTCTTT.

This sequence joins TRBV11-1 and TRBJ2-1, with D perhaps matching TRBD2 (5 bases). This CDR3 comprises 15 residues. The V gene's germline CDR1 is SGHAT and CDR2 FQDESV (reference sequence). Trimming cost V 5 bases and J 7 bases, with 18 bases left between them. The CDR3 sequence: CASSRRSYPTNEQFF. In DNA, the CDR3 is TGTGCCAGCAGCCGGAGGAGCTATCCCACTAATGAGCAGTTCTTC. The full variable domain, with the rest looked up from reference TRBV11-1 and TRBJ2-1, is EAEVAQSPRYKITEKSQAVAFWCDPISGHATLYWYRQILGQGPELLVQFQDESVVDDSQLPKDRFSAERLKGVDSTLKIQPAELGDSAMYLCASSRRSYPTNEQFFGPGTRLTVL.

The chain has TRBV5-6 and TRBJ2-1; 12 bases line up with TRBD2. J was trimmed by 8 bases and V by 2 bases; bases with no gene match: 8. From germline, CDR1 is SGHDT and CDR2 YYEEEE. The CDR3 runs to 16 residues. CDR3 in amino acids: CASSLVTSGGFDEQFF. DNA for the CDR3: TGTGCCAGCAGCTTAGTAACTAGCGGGGGGTTTGATGAGCAGTTCTTC. The entire variable domain, with the rest obtained from reference TRBV5-6 and TRBJ2-1, is as follows: DAGVTQSPTHLIKTRGQQVTLRCSPKSGHDTVSWYQQALGQGPQFIFQYYEEEERQRGNFPDRFSGHQFPNYSSELNVNALLLGDSALYLCASSLVTSGGFDEQFFGPGTRLTVL.

J is TRBJ2-7 and V is TRBV6-5; TRBD2 matches 7 bases. Germline CDR1 is MNHEY and CDR2 is SVGAGI. Trimming at V came to 6 bases and at J to 12 bases, leaving 11 bases not matched to a gene. CDR3 length: 12 amino acids. This chain's CDR3 is CASSSTGGGLYF. The CDR3 DNA reads as TGTGCCAGCAGCTCTACAGGCGGGGGTCTGTACTTC.

This sequence joins TRBV7-9 and TRBJ2-5; 7 nucleotides agree with TRBD1. CDR3 length: 15 amino acids. The V and J ends lost 3 bases and 1 base, in that order; junction bases with no gene match: 5. Germline assignment: CDR1 SEHNR and CDR2 FQNEAQ (reference sequence). CDR3 nucleotide sequence: TGTGCCAGCAGCTTCGGACAGGCCATCCAAGAGACCCAGTACTTC. Its protein is CASSFGQAIQETQYF.

This clone showed up just once. The chain couples TRBV24-1 to TRBJ2-1; TRBD2 agrees at 9 bases. CDR3 length: 15 amino acids. The V and J ends lost 6 bases and 9 bases, in that order; junction bases with no gene match: 11. The germline CDR1 and CDR2 sequences are KGHDR and SFDVKD. Written as DNA, the CDR3 is TGTGCCACCAGTTATACAGCAGCGGGGGGACTTGAGCAGTTCTTC. It encodes CATSYTAAGGLEQFF.

This rearrangement joins TRBV18 to TRBJ1-2; tentatively, D is TRBD1 (5 bases). The V and J ends lost 0 bases and 2 bases respectively, with 10 bases between them. The CDR3 is 15 amino acids. In germline, CDR1 is KGHSH, CDR2 LQKENI. CDR3 sequence: CASSPPPGWNYGYTF. CDR3 coding DNA: TGTGCCAGCTCACCACCTCCAGGGTGGAACTATGGCTACACCTTC.

The chain carries TRBV6-5 and TRBJ2-2; possible D gene TRBD1, 5 bases. V dropped 6 bases and J dropped 5 bases, with 16 bases sitting between them. This CDR3 is 15 amino acids long. The germline gives CDR1 MNHEY, CDR2 SVGAGI. The CDR3 here is CASSYKQGGTGELFF. The CDR3 DNA reads TGTGCCAGCAGCTACAAGCAGGGTGGGACCGGGGAGCTGTTTTTT.

The rearrangement links TRBV19 to TRBJ1-5, with 8 bases fitting TRBD1. V shed 5 bases, J shed 9 bases, and the junction held 12 bases outside the gene matches. Germline CDR1 reads LNHDA; CDR2 reads SQIVND (reference sequence). The CDR3 extends over 15 amino acids. This chain's CDR3 is CASSPGTGESGPQHF. CDR3 sequence (DNA): TGTGCCAGTAGTCCCGGGACAGGAGAATCAGGGCCCCAGCATTTT. Variable domain in full (rest from reference TRBV19 and TRBJ1-5): DGGITQSPKYLFRKEGQNVTLSCEQNLNHDAMYWYRQDPGQGLRLIYYSQIVNDFQKGDIAEGYSVSREKKESFPLTVTSAQKNPTAFYLCASSPGTGESGPQHFGDGTRLSIL.

The chain couples TRBV10-3 to TRBJ1-2; 9 bases are a match to TRBD1. There are 15 residues in the CDR3. CDR1 ENHRY and CDR2 SYGVKD come from the germline V gene. V shed 3 bases, J shed 5 bases, and the junction held 7 bases outside the gene matches. CDR3 region: CAISDSFGTGYGYTF. CDR3 DNA sequence: TGTGCCATCAGTGACTCTTTCGGGACAGGGTATGGCTACACCTTC.

The chain recombines TRBV13 with TRBJ1-2; no reliable D call. This CDR3 comprises 14 residues. The V end was cut by 5 bases, the J end by 8 bases, with 18 bases between. CDR1 PRHDT and CDR2 FYEKMQ come from the germline V gene (reference sequence). The CDR3 reads CASSPRQALSGYTF. As DNA, the CDR3 is TGTGCCAGCAGCCCGCGACAAGCCCTAAGCGGCTACACCTTC.

The chain combines TRBV3-1 (or the pseudogene TRBV3-2) with TRBJ2-1; D is possibly TRBD1 (6 bases). Germline V gene data show CDR1 as LGHDT and CDR2 as YNNKEL (reference sequence). This CDR3 is 15 amino acids long. V lost 1 base, J lost 4 bases, and 11 bases lay in between. DNA of the CDR3: TGTGCCAGCAGCCAAGGGGGCAGGGGTTACAATGAGCAGTTCTTC. Translating it yields CASSQGGRGYNEQFF.

The V and J genes are TRBV5-1 and TRBJ1-6; D is unclear. The CDR3 loop spans 16 amino acids. Germline V gene sequence: CDR1 SGHRS, CDR2 YFSETQ. The germline V and J ends were trimmed by 2 bases and 6 bases, with 15 bases remaining between them. CDR3 nucleotide sequence: TGCGCCAGCAGCTTTACCGAATACTACCGTAATTCACCCCTCCACTTT. It codes for CASSFTEYYRNSPLHF.

This chain uses TRBV12-3 or TRBV12-4 with TRBJ2-1; perhaps TRBD1 as D (5 bases). Trimming left V 6 bases short and J 6 bases short, with 12 bases between. The CDR3 spans 13 residues. The CDR3 coding sequence is TGTGCCAGCAGAGGGGTCGACGGCAATGAGCAGTTCTTC. Amino acids: CASRGVDGNEQFF.

The chain is built from TRBV6-2 or TRBV6-3 and TRBJ2-7; tentative D call: TRBD1 (6 bases). V was cut by 2 bases and J by 4 bases, with 9 bases left in between. The CDR3 covers 13 residues. In germline, CDR1 is MNHEY, CDR2 SVGEGT. The CDR3 nucleotides read TGTGCCAGCAGTTACACGGACAGTTACGAGCAGTACTTC. Protein sequence: CASSYTDSYEQYF.

This clone appeared a single time. The rearrangement links TRBV5-6 to TRBJ1-6; D possibly corresponds to TRBD1 (5 bases). V lost 0 bases to trimming and J lost 10 bases, with 17 bases between them. CDR3 size: 16 residues. CDR1 SGHDT and CDR2 YYEEEE come from the germline V gene. The CDR3 region has the DNA TGTGCCAGCAGCTTGGTCAGGCAGGGTGATTGGTCACCCCTCCACTTT. Amino acid sequence: CASSLVRQGDWSPLHF.

Regarding this clone: Additional DNA sequences in this sample encode the identical CDR3. This chain joins TRBV27 and TRBJ1-2, with 10 bases fitting TRBD1. The germline gives CDR1 MNHEY, CDR2 SMNVEV (reference sequence). This CDR3 contains 13 residues. With V trimmed by 2 bases and J by 6 bases, 0 bases remained unmatched. This CDR3 is CASSLGQGDGYTF. For the CDR3, the DNA is TGTGCCAGCAGTTTAGGACAGGGGGATGGCTACACCTTC.

The genes are TRBV4-1 and TRBJ2-7, with 10 bases matching TRBD1. In germline, CDR1 is MGHRA, CDR2 YSYEKL. The trim removed 0 bases at V and 6 bases at J, leaving 2 bases unmatched. The CDR3 sequence is 14 residues long. The CDR3 DNA is TGCGCCAGCAGCCAAGAAGGGGACAGGGGCGAGCAGTACTTC. Its protein product is CASSQEGDRGEQYF.

The sample holds one count of this clone. The chain joins TRBV5-1 to TRBJ1-3; TRBD1 aligns across 7 bases. Germline trimming cut 4 bases from V and 4 bases from J; bases unmatched to any gene: 8. Germline V gene lookup returns CDR1 SGHRS and CDR2 YFSETQ. The CDR3 length is 15 residues. The CDR3 protein is CASSGLQGSGNTIYF. CDR3 nucleotides: TGCGCCAGCAGCGGACTACAGGGGTCCGGAAACACCATATATTTT.

The chain joins TRBV10-2 to TRBJ2-3; 13 nucleotides match TRBD2. Trimming at V came to 4 bases and at J to 0 bases, leaving 7 bases not matched to a gene. Germline V gene sequence: CDR1 WSHSY, CDR2 SAAADI. This CDR3 region has 18 residues. The CDR3 protein is CASSAWTSGGLSTDTQYF. DNA for the CDR3: TGCGCCAGCAGTGCCTGGACTAGCGGGGGCCTTAGCACAGATACGCAGTATTTT.

V gene TRBV30 combines with J gene TRBJ1-1; D remains ambiguous. Germline loops: CDR1 GTSNPN, CDR2 SVGIG (reference sequence). The CDR3 is 13 amino acids. Trimming left V 2 bases short and J 0 bases short, with 7 bases between. The CDR3 region is CAWSRDLNTEAFF. CDR3 in DNA: TGTGCCTGGAGTCGGGATCTGAACACTGAAGCTTTCTTT.

This rearrangement joins TRBV12-3 or TRBV12-4 to TRBJ1-6; 9 bases match TRBD1. The V gene end was trimmed by 6 bases and the J gene end by 8 bases; junction bases not matched to a gene: 2. The CDR3 contains 13 residues. The CDR3 loop reads CASRGQGDSPLHF. In DNA form, the CDR3 reads TGTGCCAGCAGGGGACAGGGAGATTCACCCCTCCACTTT.

V is TRBV6-6 and J is TRBJ1-6, with 7 positions matching TRBD1. The ends lost 5 bases at V and 7 bases at J; junction bases unmatched: 2. CDR1 is MNHNY and CDR2 is SVGAGI in the germline V gene (reference sequence). The CDR3 has 13 amino acids. CDR3 protein: CASSTQGNSPLHF. CDR3 coding DNA: TGTGCCAGCAGTACACAGGGGAATTCACCCCTCCACTTT.

This chain connects TRBV29-1 to TRBJ2-1, with TRBD1 identical over 8 bases. CDR1 SQVTM and CDR2 ANQGSEA come from the germline V gene. Germline trimming cut 6 bases from V and 0 bases from J; bases unmatched to any gene: 7. There are 15 residues in the CDR3. The CDR3 is CSVLGQDISYNEQFF. The CDR3 DNA follows: TGCAGCGTCCTGGGACAGGACATCTCCTACAATGAGCAGTTCTTC.

This chain joins TRBV2 and TRBJ2-7; 13 bases map to TRBD2. Germline loops: CDR1 SNHLY, CDR2 FYNNEI. This CDR3 comprises 19 residues. V was pared by 7 bases and J by 0 bases, with 15 bases of the junction left unmatched. This CDR3 reads CASIPGRTSGGRSSYEQYF. CDR3 nucleotide sequence: TGTGCCAGCATCCCTGGTAGGACTAGCGGGGGCCGGAGCTCCTACGAGCAGTACTTC.